A single sample is the source of the 28 T cell receptor beta chains below, sequenced in a study of identifying expanded T cells in peripheral blood. Sequenced by immunoSEQ multiplex PCR; TCRdb stores in-frame clones only, minus some. The table lists 100,000 to 150,000 clones, approximately 88% of them singletons, with roughly 3.3% in the top ten. Input material: blood. The receptors were sampled from a person between 18 and 75 years old in good health.

The chain recombines TRBV27 with TRBJ2-3; D could derive from TRBD1 or TRBD2 (7 bases each). This CDR3 is 13 amino acids long. CDR1 is MNHEY, CDR2 SMNVEV, per germline (reference sequence). With 8 bases removed from V and 5 bases from J, the gap between germline ends came to 14 bases. The DNA of the CDR3 is TGTGCCAGCGGGAGGGGGCGGGAAGATACGCAGTATTTT. It encodes CASGRGREDTQYF.

The J gene is TRBJ1-2, the V gene TRBV5-4, with 11 bases lining up with TRBD1. Germline CDR1 is SGHNT and CDR2 is YYREEE (reference sequence). After removal of 3 bases from V and 4 bases from J, the junction contained 2 bases not matched to a gene. This CDR3 has 14 residues. The CDR3 here is CASSSGQGGYGYTF. For the CDR3, the DNA is TGTGCCAGCAGCTCGGGACAGGGGGGCTATGGCTACACCTTC.

V usage is TRBV2 and J usage is TRBJ2-7, with 8 bases fitting TRBD2. The V and J ends lost 9 bases and 5 bases, in that order; junction bases with no gene match: 9. The germline V gene encodes CDR1 SNHLY and CDR2 FYNNEI. The CDR3 consists of 13 residues. The CDR3 coding sequence is TGTGCCAGTTCCGTCGGGGGGGCGCACGAGCAGTACTTC. This codes for CASSVGGAHEQYF.

A few counts support this clone. This chain links TRBV2 with TRBJ2-7; weak D call: TRBD1 (6 bases). The CDR3 is 13 amino acids. With 8 bases removed from V and 1 base from J, the gap between germline ends came to 12 bases. The V gene's germline CDR1 is SNHLY and CDR2 FYNNEI. CDR3: CASHRDTSYEQYF. The CDR3 DNA reads as TGTGCCAGCCACCGGGACACATCCTACGAGCAGTACTTC.

V gene TRBV6-1 combines with J gene TRBJ1-2; no firm D call. V was pared by 6 bases and J by 4 bases, with 9 bases between. This CDR3 is built from 12 residues. CDR1 and CDR2 from the germline V gene are MNHNS and SASEGT. The CDR3 is CASSPSGYGYTF. In nucleotides, the CDR3 is TGTGCCAGCAGCCCCTCCGGCTATGGCTACACCTTC.

The sample holds a few counts of this clone. The genes are TRBV30 and TRBJ1-1; 8 positions agree with TRBD1. Germline V lookup: CDR1 GTSNPN, CDR2 SVGIG (reference sequence). The CDR3 is made up of 13 amino acids. Trimming removed 8 bases from V and 0 bases from J; junction bases left unmatched: 5. CDR3 coding DNA: TGTGCCCGTGGACAGGGCCTGAACACTGAAGCTTTCTTT. Translated, it gives CARGQGLNTEAFF.

This clone was picked up one time. The V gene is TRBV13, the J gene TRBJ2-4, with TRBD1 matching over 7 bases. The V segment lost 5 bases and the J segment 0 bases; nucleotides outside the gene matches: 13. The CDR3 is made up of 18 amino acids. From germline, CDR1 is PRHDT and CDR2 FYEKMQ (reference sequence). The CDR3 spells CASSPRPGQMLAKNIQYF. The CDR3 DNA reads TGTGCCAGCAGCCCCAGGCCGGGACAGATGTTAGCCAAAAACATTCAGTACTTC.

The chain links TRBV5-1 to TRBJ1-4; no definite D call. Germline loops: CDR1 SGHRS, CDR2 YFSETQ. Trimming took off 4 bases at V and 0 bases at J, with 7 bases between the two ends. There are 14 residues in the CDR3. The CDR3 region is CASSPLTTNEKLFF. CDR3 DNA: TGCGCCAGCAGCCCACTAACAACTAATGAAAAACTGTTTTTT.

The rearrangement links TRBV5-1 to TRBJ2-3; D possibly corresponds to TRBD1 (6 bases). Trimming stripped 1 base from V and 4 bases from J, with 10 bases between. CDR1 is SGHRS, CDR2 YFSETQ, per germline. The CDR3 consists of 14 residues. The CDR3 loop is CASSLQGLADTQYF. The CDR3 DNA sequence: TGCGCCAGCAGCTTGCAGGGGTTGGCAGATACGCAGTATTTT.

This chain connects TRBV2 to TRBJ1-1; unclear D gene. The V gene lost 7 bases and the J gene lost 0 bases, with 24 bases spanning the gap. Germline-derived CDR1 and CDR2 are SNHLY and FYNNEI. CDR3 length: 18 residues. The chain's CDR3 is CASTVLLELSFMNTEAFF. CDR3 in DNA: TGTGCCAGCACCGTCCTTTTGGAGCTGAGCTTTATGAACACTGAAGCTTTCTTT.

The chain recombines TRBV4-1 with TRBJ2-3, with 9 bases aligning to TRBD1. CDR1 MGHRA and CDR2 YSYEKL come from the germline V gene. CDR3 length: 19 residues. Trimming at V came to 2 bases and at J to 3 bases, leaving 15 bases not matched to a gene. The CDR3 region is CASSQTLGTGGLETDTQYF. DNA of the CDR3: TGCGCCAGCAGCCAAACCTTGGGAACAGGGGGCTTGGAGACAGATACGCAGTATTTT.

The chain employs TRBV7-8 and TRBJ2-3; 10 nucleotides agree with TRBD1. V shed 6 bases, J shed 0 bases, and the junction held 9 bases outside the gene matches. The CDR3 has 17 residues. Germline CDR1 and CDR2: SGHVS and FQNEAQ. CDR3 sequence (DNA): TGTGCCAGCAGGAATATAGGGACAGGGGATAGCACAGATACGCAGTATTTT. Its translation: CASRNIGTGDSTDTQYF.

The J gene is TRBJ2-2, the V gene TRBV7-6; a possible D gene is TRBD1 (6 bases). This CDR3 has 16 amino acids. Germline CDR1 reads SGHVS; CDR2 reads FNYEAQ. V was shortened by 5 bases and J by 4 bases, with 17 bases between the two germline ends. The CDR3 here is CASSPGVWAGTGELFF. DNA of the CDR3: TGTGCCAGCAGCCCAGGGGTATGGGCGGGCACCGGGGAGCTGTTTTTT.

The V gene is TRBV27, the J gene TRBJ1-1; D is ambiguous. Trimming removed 0 bases from V and 5 bases from J, with 13 bases in between. This CDR3 contains 15 residues. Germline loops: CDR1 MNHEY, CDR2 SMNVEV (reference sequence). The CDR3 bases are TGTGCCAGCAGTTTATCGGCGGACCTTGAGACTGAAGCTTTCTTT. Translated: CASSLSADLETEAFF.

The J gene is TRBJ1-1, the V gene TRBV7-9; no clear D. This CDR3 has 14 amino acids. V was pared by 2 bases and J by 9 bases, with 16 bases between. Germline lookup yields CDR1 SEHNR and CDR2 FQNEAQ (reference sequence). CDR3 loop: CASSLSSPSDQAFF. The CDR3 region has the DNA TGTGCCAGCAGCTTATCATCCCCCTCGGACCAAGCTTTCTTT.

V gene TRBV11-2 combines with J gene TRBJ2-7; 8 bases match TRBD1. The CDR3 runs 18 residues. The V segment lost 5 bases and the J segment 6 bases; nucleotides outside the gene matches: 21. The germline CDR1 and CDR2 sequences are SGHAT and FQNNGV. CDR3 coding DNA: TGTGCCAGCAGCATAACGGACAGGGACCCCTTTGATCGATGCGAGCAGTACTTC. Its protein product is CASSITDRDPFDRCEQYF.

The rearrangement uses TRBV10-3 and TRBJ2-1; 8 positions match TRBD1. Germline CDR1 reads ENHRY; CDR2 reads SYGVKD. The V gene end was trimmed by 0 bases and the J gene end by 9 bases; junction bases not matched to a gene: 7. This CDR3 contains 15 residues. CDR3 amino acids: CAISESVRGHGEQFF. The CDR3 DNA is TGTGCCATCAGTGAGTCGGTCAGGGGGCACGGTGAGCAGTTCTTC.

The V and J genes are TRBV6-6 and TRBJ1-1; D is unclear. Germline CDR1 is MNHNY and CDR2 is SVGAGI (reference sequence). Trimming removed 6 bases from V and 7 bases from J, with 21 bases in between. This CDR3 comprises 15 residues. The chain's CDR3 is CASRTEIRQHGEAFF. Here the CDR3 DNA reads TGTGCCAGCAGAACCGAAATCAGGCAGCACGGTGAAGCTTTCTTT.

The chain uses TRBV18 and TRBJ2-7; TRBD1 matches at 8 bases. CDR1 KGHSH and CDR2 LQKENI come from the germline V gene. V lost 5 bases to trimming and J lost 9 bases; unmatched junction nucleotides: 15. This CDR3 spans 15 amino acids. The chain's CDR3 is CASSTVTGTGAGQYF. The CDR3 bases are TGTGCCAGCTCAACCGTAACCGGGACAGGTGCGGGGCAGTACTTC. Full variable domain (rest looked up from reference TRBV18 and TRBJ2-7): NAGVMQNPRHLVRRRGQEARLRCSPMKGHSHVYWYRQLPEEGLKFMVYLQKENIIDESGMPKERFSAEFPKEGPSILRIQQVVRGDSAAYFCASSTVTGTGAGQYFGPGTRLTVT.

The table lists this clone with a few counts. The rearrangement joins TRBV15 to TRBJ2-3; the match to TRBD2 covers 8 bases. The J segment lost 2 bases and the V segment lost 1 base, leaving 2 bases of the junction unmatched. The CDR3 has 15 residues. Germline V lookup: CDR1 LNHNV, CDR2 YYDKDF (reference sequence). Here the CDR3 reads CATSRGRGDTDTQYF. CDR3 bases: TGTGCCACCAGCAGAGGGCGGGGGGACACAGATACGCAGTATTTT.

The chain recombines TRBV5-1 with TRBJ1-1; D may be TRBD1 (6 bases). The CDR3 contains 19 residues. Per germline, CDR1 SGHRS and CDR2 YFSETQ. V was pared by 1 base and J by 0 bases, with 22 bases between. CDR3 sequence: CASSLLGARGQGMNTEAFF. The CDR3, as DNA: TGCGCCAGCAGCTTGCTGGGGGCCCGGGGACAAGGGATGAACACTGAAGCTTTCTTT.

This chain links TRBV28 with TRBJ1-5, with D maybe TRBD1 (5 bases). V lost 3 bases to trimming and J lost 4 bases, with 10 bases between them. Germline V lookup: CDR1 MDHEN, CDR2 SYDVKM. CDR3 length: 14 amino acids. CDR3 amino acids: CASSLRQINQPQHF. CDR3 bases: TGTGCCAGCAGTTTGCGACAGATTAATCAGCCCCAGCATTTT.

This chain connects TRBV2 to TRBJ1-5; the D is unclear. CDR1 SNHLY and CDR2 FYNNEI come from the germline V gene. This CDR3 is built from 14 residues. Trimming cost V 3 bases and J 4 bases, with 10 bases left between them. The CDR3 nucleotides read TGTGCCAGCAGTGAGTCAGTTCGGAATCAGCCCCAGCATTTT. It translates to CASSESVRNQPQHF. The variable domain in full, completed from reference TRBV2 and TRBJ1-5, reads EPEVTQTPSHQVTQMGQEVILRCVPISNHLYFYWYRQILGQKVEFLVSFYNNEISEKSEIFDDQFSVERPDGSNFTLKIRSTKLEDSAMYFCASSESVRNQPQHFGDGTRLSIL.

The chain has TRBV7-2 and TRBJ2-3; 8 bases map to TRBD1. Germline V lookup: CDR1 SGHTA, CDR2 FQGNSA. Losses at the gene ends were 5 bases for V and 7 bases for J; bases not matched to a gene: 2. This CDR3 contains 12 residues. DNA for the CDR3: TGTGCCAGCAGCCGGGACAGGAATACGCAGTATTTT. It yields the protein CASSRDRNTQYF.

The genes are TRBV5-6 and TRBJ1-3; no firm D call. Germline loops: CDR1 SGHDT, CDR2 YYEEEE. This CDR3 spans 15 amino acids. Trimming shortened V by 1 base and J by 0 bases, and 8 bases separated the two germline ends. CDR3 sequence: CASSLRQSSGNTIYF. The DNA for the CDR3 is TGTGCCAGCAGCTTGAGGCAAAGCTCTGGAAACACCATATATTTT.

V gene TRBV4-1 combines with J gene TRBJ2-2, with D unresolved. V lost 4 bases and J 5 bases, leaving 5 bases between the germline ends. Germline lookup yields CDR1 MGHRA and CDR2 YSYEKL. This CDR3 is built from 12 residues. This chain's CDR3 is CASSPSTGELFF. The DNA of the CDR3 is TGCGCCAGCAGCCCTAGTACCGGGGAGCTGTTTTTT.

The rearrangement joins TRBV13 to TRBJ2-5; D might be TRBD1 (6 bases). CDR1 is PRHDT and CDR2 is FYEKMQ in the germline V gene (reference sequence). The CDR3 spans 14 residues. Trimming took off 2 bases at V and 1 base at J, with 8 bases between the two ends. The DNA of the CDR3 is TGTGCCAGCAGCTTACAGGGGACCCAAGAGACCCAGTACTTC. Amino acids: CASSLQGTQETQYF.

The V gene is TRBV6-6, the J gene TRBJ2-7, with D possibly TRBD2 on 7 matching bases. Trimming stripped 0 bases from V and 3 bases from J, with 15 bases between. There are 16 residues in the CDR3. The germline V gene encodes CDR1 MNHNY and CDR2 SVGAGI (reference sequence). CDR3: CASSYSNGGPLYEQYF. CDR3 sequence (DNA): TGTGCCAGCAGTTACTCGAACGGGGGGCCTCTCTACGAGCAGTACTTC.